The 26 T cell receptor beta chains in this list originate from one sample, sequenced in a study of cytomegalovirus exposure and HLA in healthy donors. The PCR ran on 60 Vbeta and 13 Jbeta primers. Generated by immunoSEQ multiplex PCR, the TCRdb table keeps only in-frame clones and is missing some. The table lists some 190,000 clones, about 81% of them singletons, with about 1.5% in the top ten. The sample taken for sequencing was PBMCs. The receptor set was obtained from a man aged 35-49 years in good health and CMV-seronegative.

This chain links TRBV28 with TRBJ2-1; D call uncertain. Deletions cut 5 bases from V and 7 bases from J, with 6 bases between. The CDR3 is 11 amino acids. Germline loops: CDR1 MDHEN, CDR2 SYDVKM. Here the CDR3 reads CASSPFNEQFF. For the CDR3, the DNA is TGTGCCAGCAGTCCGTTTAATGAGCAGTTCTTC.

This clone was detected a few times. The chain carries TRBV9 and TRBJ2-3; 9 bases are a match to TRBD2. CDR1 SGDLS and CDR2 YYNGEE come from the germline V gene. Trimming removed 0 bases from V and 1 base from J; junction bases left unmatched: 9. The CDR3 runs 18 residues. Written as DNA, the CDR3 is TGTGCCAGCAGCGTAGCTGGGGCTAGCGGGGTGGGCACAGATACGCAGTATTTT. Amino acids: CASSVAGASGVGTDTQYF.

This rearrangement joins TRBV4-1 to TRBJ2-2; TRBD1 matches 11 bases. Germline assignment: CDR1 MGHRA and CDR2 YSYEKL. Germline trimming cut 4 bases from V and 6 bases from J; bases unmatched to any gene: 4. This CDR3 region has 15 residues. This CDR3 reads CASSRPGQGAGELFF. CDR3 bases: TGCGCCAGCAGCCGACCGGGACAGGGGGCCGGGGAGCTGTTTTTT.

The chain uses TRBV4-1 and TRBJ2-3; TRBD2 agrees at 8 bases. CDR3 length equals 16 residues. J gave up 4 bases and V 4 bases, and 10 bases lay outside the gene matches. The V gene's germline CDR1 is MGHRA and CDR2 YSYEKL. As DNA, the CDR3 is TGCGCCAGCAGCCTCGTGACCAGCGGGAGAGCAGATACGCAGTATTTT. This translates into CASSLVTSGRADTQYF.

This sequence joins TRBV6-1 and TRBJ2-2, with D unresolved. The CDR3 runs to 14 residues. Trimming took 7 bases from V and 1 from J, leaving 10 bases between them. CDR1 and CDR2 from the germline V gene are MNHNS and SASEGT. CDR3 sequence: CASKERGNTGELFF. The CDR3 nucleotides are TGTGCCAGCAAAGAACGCGGGAACACCGGGGAGCTGTTTTTT.

The chain joins TRBV11-2 to TRBJ2-5; TRBD2 might be the D (6 bases). The CDR3 runs to 15 residues. With 3 bases removed from V and 5 bases from J, the gap between germline ends came to 16 bases. CDR1 is SGHAT, CDR2 FQNNGV, per germline. The CDR3 coding sequence is TGTGCCAGCAGCTTTTCGTTTTGGGGGGTTGAGACCCAGTACTTC. Its translation: CASSFSFWGVETQYF. The full variable domain, with the rest looked up from reference TRBV11-2 and TRBJ2-5, is EAGVAQSPRYKIIEKRQSVAFWCNPISGHATLYWYQQILGQGPKLLIQFQNNGVVDDSQLPKDRFSAERLKGVDSTLKIQPAKLEDSAVYLCASSFSFWGVETQYFGPGTRLLVL.

This clone turned up a few times. The rearrangement uses TRBV4-1 and TRBJ1-2; D is possibly TRBD1 (5 bases). This CDR3 region has 15 residues. V dropped 1 base and J dropped 3 bases, with 12 bases sitting between them. Germline values: CDR1 MGHRA, CDR2 YSYEKL. DNA of the CDR3: TGCGCCAGCAGCCAAGTGGCCGGGGGTGACTATGGCTACACCTTC. Encoded protein: CASSQVAGGDYGYTF.

The chain joins TRBV30 to TRBJ2-3; D gene ambiguous. V was shortened by 3 bases and J by 0 bases, with 7 bases between the two germline ends. The germline CDR1 and CDR2 sequences are GTSNPN and SVGIG (reference sequence). This CDR3 is built from 13 residues. CDR3 DNA sequence: TGTGCCTGGAGGAAACGGAGCACAGATACGCAGTATTTT. Translating gives CAWRKRSTDTQYF.

The gene calls are TRBV27 and TRBJ2-7; D ambiguous. Germline V gene sequence: CDR1 MNHEY, CDR2 SMNVEV (reference sequence). The CDR3 is made up of 13 amino acids. Trimming took off 2 bases at V and 5 bases at J, with 10 bases between the two ends. The CDR3: CASSLGQANEQYF. For the CDR3, the DNA is TGTGCCAGCAGTTTAGGGCAGGCAAACGAGCAGTACTTC.

The chain employs TRBV6-6 and TRBJ2-3, with D tentatively TRBD2 (6 bases). Germline CDR1 is MNHNY and CDR2 is SVGAGI (reference sequence). Trimming pared 6 bases from V and 3 bases from J, leaving 19 bases between. This CDR3 has 16 residues. The CDR3 bases are TGTGCCAGCAGCGCCGAGGTGGCTGGAGGGACAGATACGCAGTATTTT. Its protein product is CASSAEVAGGTDTQYF.

A few counts support this clone. This rearrangement joins TRBV5-1 to TRBJ2-7; 10 bases align to TRBD1. CDR3 length: 13 amino acids. The junction had 1 base not matched to a gene; V was cut back by 3 bases and J by 4 bases. Germline lookup yields CDR1 SGHRS and CDR2 YFSETQ. In DNA form, the CDR3 reads TGCGCCAGCAGCTGGGACAGGGGATACGAGCAGTACTTC. It specifies CASSWDRGYEQYF.

The chain is built from TRBV19 and TRBJ1-5; weak D call: TRBD1 (5 bases). The CDR3 has 15 amino acids. Germline V gene data show CDR1 as LNHDA and CDR2 as SQIVND (reference sequence). The V end was cut by 6 bases, the J end by 5 bases, with 17 bases between. The CDR3 loop reads CASSPPGGWDQPQHF. DNA for the CDR3: TGTGCCAGTAGCCCTCCGGGGGGGTGGGATCAGCCCCAGCATTTT.

J is TRBJ2-1 and V is TRBV13; perhaps TRBD2 as D (6 bases). There are 14 residues in the CDR3. Germline CDR1 PRHDT, CDR2 FYEKMQ (reference sequence). The germline V and J ends were trimmed by 0 bases and 4 bases, with 7 bases remaining between them. CDR3 nucleotide sequence: TGTGCCAGCAGCTTAGGCGGGACTTACAATGAGCAGTTCTTC. It translates to CASSLGGTYNEQFF.

Points on this clone: Relative to the germline gene, one junction end is altered; a read error may explain this. The J gene is TRBJ2-7, the V gene TRBV19; maybe TRBD2 (5 bases). This CDR3 spans 15 amino acids. Germline V CDR1 and CDR2: LNHDA, SQIVND (reference sequence). The CDR3 sequence is CAGSHPQDVSRGQYF. The CDR3 DNA sequence: TGTGCCGGTAGTCACCCCCAGGACGTGTCTCGGGGGCAGTACTTC.

CDR3 protein: CASSQGLAGAWETQYF. In DNA form, the CDR3 reads TGTGCCAGCAGCCAGGGACTAGCGGGAGCTTGGGAGACCCAGTACTTC. The chain joins TRBV11-2 to TRBJ2-5; 14 bases match TRBD2. Losses at the gene ends were 5 bases for V and 5 bases for J; bases not matched to a gene: 7. Germline V gives CDR1 SGHAT, CDR2 FQNNGV. The CDR3 has 16 amino acids. The full variable domain, completed using reference TRBV11-2 and TRBJ2-5, is EAGVAQSPRYKIIEKRQSVAFWCNPISGHATLYWYQQILGQGPKLLIQFQNNGVVDDSQLPKDRFSAERLKGVDSTLKIQPAKLEDSAVYLCASSQGLAGAWETQYFGPGTRLLVL.

The rearrangement links TRBV5-1 to TRBJ2-2, with 8 bases lining up with TRBD1. This CDR3 spans 16 amino acids. Trimming cost V 4 bases and J 1 base; bases outside gene matches: 6. Germline CDR1 is SGHRS and CDR2 is YFSETQ. The CDR3 DNA sequence: TGCGCCAGCAGCCCCCGGACAGGGATGAACACCGGGGAGCTGTTTTTT. As protein: CASSPRTGMNTGELFF.

This rearrangement joins TRBV18 to TRBJ1-1, with a tentative D call TRBD1 (5 bases). V was shortened by 3 bases and J by 5 bases, with 10 bases between the two germline ends. This CDR3 spans 13 amino acids. CDR1 is KGHSH, CDR2 LQKENI, per germline. The CDR3 reads CASSPNGATEAFF. The CDR3 DNA reads TGTGCCAGCTCACCCAATGGGGCTACTGAAGCTTTCTTT.

Only a few counts were recorded for this clone. The V gene is TRBV6-5, the J gene TRBJ1-1, with D possibly being TRBD1 (5 bases). CDR1 is MNHEY, CDR2 SVGAGI, per germline. Trimming stripped 0 bases from V and 6 bases from J, with 14 bases between. The CDR3 is made up of 15 amino acids. The CDR3 DNA follows: TGTGCCAGCAGTTACTCGGAGGGTAGGGGAGCTGAAGCTTTCTTT. This codes for CASSYSEGRGAEAFF.

The sample holds one count of this clone. This rearrangement joins TRBV7-9 to TRBJ2-5, with D unclear. Per the germline V gene, CDR1 is SEHNR and CDR2 is FQNEAQ (reference sequence). Trimming took off 1 base at V and 2 bases at J, with 5 bases between the two ends. The CDR3 runs 13 residues. CDR3 sequence reads: CASSLGQQETQYF. The CDR3 region has the DNA TGTGCCAGCAGCTTAGGGCAGCAAGAGACCCAGTACTTC.

The chain links TRBV9 to TRBJ2-7; D may be TRBD1 (6 bases). The ends were cut back, 0 bases at V and 6 bases at J, with 10 bases in the middle. The CDR3 totals 13 residues. The germline gives CDR1 SGDLS, CDR2 YYNGEE. This CDR3 reads CASSVGTGTEQYF. The CDR3 bases are TGTGCCAGCAGCGTAGGTACAGGGACCGAGCAGTACTTC.

The rearrangement joins TRBV6-1 to TRBJ1-2, with no clear D. Germline V gene data show CDR1 as MNHNS and CDR2 as SASEGT. The CDR3 length is 14 residues. V was pared by 1 base and J by 5 bases, with 11 bases between. Here the CDR3 reads CASSEVTPLYGYTF. DNA for the CDR3: TGTGCCAGCAGTGAAGTTACACCGTTATATGGCTACACCTTC.

This clone occurred a few times. The chain recombines TRBV2 with TRBJ2-7; 7 bases agree with TRBD2. The length of the CDR3 is 13 residues. V was clipped by 7 bases and J by 7 bases; unmatched bases: 10. The germline gives CDR1 SNHLY, CDR2 FYNNEI. CDR3 sequence reads: CASTLRGVGEQYF. The CDR3 nucleotides read TGTGCCAGCACCCTCCGGGGGGTGGGGGAGCAGTACTTC.

This clone showed up just a few times. The chain uses TRBV2 and TRBJ1-1; 8 bases map to TRBD1. This CDR3 is 14 amino acids long. Looked up from germline, CDR1 is SNHLY and CDR2 is FYNNEI. V was pared by 5 bases and J by 0 bases, with 2 bases of the junction left unmatched. CDR3 DNA: TGTGCCAGCAGTTTGGACAGGGTGAACACTGAAGCTTTCTTT. Amino acids: CASSLDRVNTEAFF.

The V call is TRBV2, the J call TRBJ2-7; D unresolved. This CDR3 region has 11 residues. Germline V gene sequence: CDR1 SNHLY, CDR2 FYNNEI. The germline V and J ends were trimmed by 4 bases and 7 bases, with 8 bases remaining between them. CDR3 sequence reads: CASSALREQYF. CDR3 DNA: TGTGCCAGCAGTGCCCTAAGAGAGCAGTACTTC.

This chain connects TRBV5-8 to TRBJ2-7; 14 bases fit TRBD2. Germline V gene data show CDR1 as SGHTS and CDR2 as YDEGEE. Trimming took 4 bases from V and 9 from J; bases not matched to a gene: 9. This CDR3 has 15 residues. This CDR3 reads CASSAGLAGVEAQYF. In DNA, the CDR3 is TGTGCCAGCAGCGCGGGACTAGCGGGGGTCGAGGCGCAGTACTTC.

The CDR3 DNA follows: TGTGCCAGCAGCGTAGCCGCAACTAGCACAGATACGCAGTATTTT. It codes for CASSVAATSTDTQYF. V usage is TRBV9 and J usage is TRBJ2-3; D is undetermined. With 0 bases removed from V and 0 bases from J, the gap between germline ends came to 8 bases. This CDR3 spans 15 amino acids. CDR1 and CDR2 (germline): SGDLS, YYNGEE.